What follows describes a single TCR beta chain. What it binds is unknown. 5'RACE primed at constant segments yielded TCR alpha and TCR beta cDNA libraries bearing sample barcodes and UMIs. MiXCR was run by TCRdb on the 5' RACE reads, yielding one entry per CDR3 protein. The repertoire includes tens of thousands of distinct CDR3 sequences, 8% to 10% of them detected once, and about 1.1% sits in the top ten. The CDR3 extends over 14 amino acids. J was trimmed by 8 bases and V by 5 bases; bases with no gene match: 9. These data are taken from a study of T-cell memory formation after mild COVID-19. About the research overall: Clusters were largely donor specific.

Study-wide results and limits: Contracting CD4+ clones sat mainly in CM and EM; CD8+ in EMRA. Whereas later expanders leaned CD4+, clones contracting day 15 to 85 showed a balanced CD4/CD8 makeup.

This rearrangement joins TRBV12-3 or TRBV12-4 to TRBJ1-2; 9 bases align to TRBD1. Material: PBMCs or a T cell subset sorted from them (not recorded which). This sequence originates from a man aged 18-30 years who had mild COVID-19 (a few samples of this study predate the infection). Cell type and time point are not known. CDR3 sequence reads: CASSLRTGAMGYTF. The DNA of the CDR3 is TGTGCCAGCAGTCTCCGGACAGGGGCGATGGGCTACACCTTC.